The clone carrying this TCR beta chain was seen a handful of times. No antigen is known for it. Trimming shortened V by 4 bases and J by 6 bases, and 7 bases separated the two germline ends. This CDR3 comprises 12 residues. Germline V gene lookup returns CDR1 SGDLS and CDR2 YYNGEE. The treatment: oral pan-JAK inhibitor, 5-10 mg twice daily. Alopecia areata patients gave lesional scalp punch biopsies and peripheral blood samples. This entry is derived from a study of CD8+ T cells in alopecia areata. Reverse transcribed after extraction, RNA yielded cDNA as the sequencing template. Libraries were prepared by immunoSEQ multiplex PCR; TCRdb keeps only in-frame clonotypes and omits some of them. The repertoire has about 210,000 clones, roughly 44% of them found once; the top ten carry about 2.6%. The study's findings and limits: TCR sharing was clearer in mice than between patients, perhaps partly owing to patient HLA diversity. It was lesional scalp, especially alopecia totalis/universalis, that showed higher clonality than normal scalp.

The TCR sequence derives from a human donor with alopecia areata. The rearrangement uses TRBV9 and TRBJ2-2; no reliable D call. The source was CD4+ T cells sorted from blood, collected between weeks 36 and 40, from a patient treated with tofacitinib. The CDR3 loop reads CASSTLAGELFF. The CDR3 DNA follows: TGTGCCAGCAGCACCCTAGCCGGGGAGCTGTTTTTT.